This TCR beta chain was observed in a study of T cells in Graves' hyperthyroidism and ophthalmopathy. This clonotype was recorded many times. RNA transcripts were the template for amplifying TCR beta CDR3 regions. A set of HTBI primers served as the primers for a first-round RT-PCR of the TCR CDR3. TCRdb re-called the multiplex PCR reads with MiXCR, one entry per CDR3 protein. Among fewer than 900,000 distinct CDR3 sequences listed, over 15% were seen once. These patients, aged 18 to 65, had recently diagnosed hyperthyroidism lasting under 2 months. PBMCs were derived from more than 8 ml fresh peripheral blood. This receptor was identified in a woman aged 50 to 60 with Graves' hyperthyroidism that later progressed to Graves' ophthalmopathy. The material sequenced was blood.

For the CDR3, the DNA is TGCGCCAGCAGCCCCCACAGGGTGCATAGCACAGATACGCAGTATTTT. Its protein product is CASSPHRVHSTDTQYF. V usage is TRBV5-1 and J usage is TRBJ2-3; D may be TRBD1 (6 bases). Germline CDR1 reads SGHRS; CDR2 reads YFSETQ. Trimming removed 4 bases at V and 0 bases at J, with 15 bases between. The CDR3 extends over 16 amino acids.